This passage covers 5 T cell receptor beta chains from one sample sequenced in a study of cytomegalovirus exposure and HLA in healthy donors. The primer mix had 60 Vbeta and 13 Jbeta primers. This table comes from immunoSEQ multiplex PCR, and its TCRdb copy is limited to in-frame clones, with some not included. The data show under 95,000 clones, around 81% seen once. The sample consisted of PBMCs. The receptor source for this set is a male donor in good health and CMV-seronegative.

The rearrangement joins TRBV19 to TRBJ1-2; 7 positions match TRBD1. This CDR3 spans 16 amino acids. Germline CDR1 and CDR2: LNHDA and SQIVND (reference sequence). With V trimmed by 2 bases and J by 2 bases, 8 bases remained unmatched. The CDR3 protein is CASSIQGGGHNYGYTF. CDR3 DNA sequence: TGTGCCAGTAGTATACAGGGGGGTGGGCACAACTATGGCTACACCTTC.

The chain carries TRBV2 and TRBJ1-3, with TRBD1 identical over 9 bases. The CDR3 spans 17 residues. CDR1 is SNHLY, CDR2 FYNNEI, per germline. V shed 4 bases and J 1 base; nucleotides not matched to a gene: 8. The CDR3 DNA sequence: TGTGCCAGCAGTGGGGGGACAGGGATCAGATCTGGAAACACCATATATTTT. Amino acids: CASSGGTGIRSGNTIYF.

The V and J genes are TRBV19 and TRBJ1-2; D is unresolved. The length of the CDR3 is 12 residues. Looked up from germline, CDR1 is LNHDA and CDR2 is SQIVND (reference sequence). Trimming took off 5 bases at V and 7 bases at J, with 11 bases between the two ends. Here the CDR3 reads CASSLGPVGYTF. CDR3 sequence (DNA): TGTGCCAGTAGTTTAGGGCCCGTTGGCTACACCTTC. The complete variable domain, with remaining parts taken from reference TRBV19 and TRBJ1-2, reads DGGITQSPKYLFRKEGQNVTLSCEQNLNHDAMYWYRQDPGQGLRLIYYSQIVNDFQKGDIAEGYSVSREKKESFPLTVTSAQKNPTAFYLCASSLGPVGYTFGSGTRLTVV.

The chain couples TRBV6-1 to TRBJ2-7; TRBD2 is a possible D gene (5 bases). With 6 bases removed from V and 9 bases from J, the gap between germline ends came to 18 bases. Germline V gene data show CDR1 as MNHNS and CDR2 as SASEGT. The CDR3 runs to 13 residues. CDR3 sequence: CASSPGNRWGQYF. CDR3 coding DNA: TGTGCCAGCAGCCCCGGGAATCGGTGGGGGCAGTACTTC.

This clone was detected once. The chain recombines TRBV5-5 with TRBJ1-5, with 7 bases lining up with TRBD1. This CDR3 is 16 amino acids long. Germline V CDR1 and CDR2: SGHKS, YYEKEE (reference sequence). The V segment lost 0 bases and the J segment 2 bases; nucleotides outside the gene matches: 5. The CDR3 DNA sequence: TGTGCCAGCAGCTTGGGACAGGGTAGAGGCAATCAGCCCCAGCATTTT. It is translated as CASSLGQGRGNQPQHF.